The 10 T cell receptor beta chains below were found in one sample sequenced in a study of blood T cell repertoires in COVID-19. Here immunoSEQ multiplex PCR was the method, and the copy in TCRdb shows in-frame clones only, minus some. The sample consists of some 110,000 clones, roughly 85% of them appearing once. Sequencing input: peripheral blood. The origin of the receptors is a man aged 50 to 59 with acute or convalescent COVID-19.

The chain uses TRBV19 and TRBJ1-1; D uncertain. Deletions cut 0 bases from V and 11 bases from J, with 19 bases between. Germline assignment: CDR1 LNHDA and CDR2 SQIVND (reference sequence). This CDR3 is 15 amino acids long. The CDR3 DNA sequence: TGTGCCAGTAGTATAGATCCGACCCCCCCCCGGGAGGCTTTCTTT. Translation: CASSIDPTPPREAFF.

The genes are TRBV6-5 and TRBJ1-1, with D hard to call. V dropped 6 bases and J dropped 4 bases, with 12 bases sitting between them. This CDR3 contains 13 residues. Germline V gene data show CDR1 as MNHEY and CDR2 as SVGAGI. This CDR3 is CASRPHSGTEAFF. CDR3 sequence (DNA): TGTGCCAGCAGACCGCATTCCGGCACTGAAGCTTTCTTT.

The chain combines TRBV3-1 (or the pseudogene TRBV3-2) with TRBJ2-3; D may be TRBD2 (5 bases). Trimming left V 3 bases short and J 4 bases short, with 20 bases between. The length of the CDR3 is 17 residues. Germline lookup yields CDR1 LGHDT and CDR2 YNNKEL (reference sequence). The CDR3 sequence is CASSQYLGRDSSDTQYF. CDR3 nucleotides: TGTGCCAGCAGCCAGTACCTAGGACGGGATAGTTCAGATACGCAGTATTTT.

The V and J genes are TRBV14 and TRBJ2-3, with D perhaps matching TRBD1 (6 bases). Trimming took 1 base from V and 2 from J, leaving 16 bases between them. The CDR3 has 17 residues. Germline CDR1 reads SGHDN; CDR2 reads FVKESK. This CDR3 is CASSQVKGGRLTDTQYF. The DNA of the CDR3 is TGTGCCAGCAGCCAAGTTAAAGGGGGAAGGCTCACAGATACGCAGTATTTT.

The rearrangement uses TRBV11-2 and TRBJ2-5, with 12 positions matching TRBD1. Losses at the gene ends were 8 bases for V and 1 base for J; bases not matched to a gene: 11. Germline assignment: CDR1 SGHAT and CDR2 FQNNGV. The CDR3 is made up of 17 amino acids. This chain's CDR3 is CASSGQGAKYGQETQYF. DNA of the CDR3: TGTGCCAGCTCGGGACAGGGGGCGAAGTATGGCCAAGAGACCCAGTACTTC. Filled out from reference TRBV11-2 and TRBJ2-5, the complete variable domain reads EAGVAQSPRYKIIEKRQSVAFWCNPISGHATLYWYQQILGQGPKLLIQFQNNGVVDDSQLPKDRFSAERLKGVDSTLKIQPAKLEDSAVYLCASSGQGAKYGQETQYFGPGTRLLVL.

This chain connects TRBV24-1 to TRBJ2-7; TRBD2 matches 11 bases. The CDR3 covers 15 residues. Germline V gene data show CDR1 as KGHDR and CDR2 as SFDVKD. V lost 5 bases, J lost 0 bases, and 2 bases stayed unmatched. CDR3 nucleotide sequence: TGTGCCACCAGTGTGGGGACTAGCGGCTCCTACGAGCAGTACTTC. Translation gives CATSVGTSGSYEQYF.

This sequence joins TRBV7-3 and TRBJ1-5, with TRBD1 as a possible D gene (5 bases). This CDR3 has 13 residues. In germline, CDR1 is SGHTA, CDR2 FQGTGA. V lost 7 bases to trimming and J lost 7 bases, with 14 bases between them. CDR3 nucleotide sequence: TGTGCCAGCACCCCGGTCGGGGGGCAGCCCCAGCATTTT. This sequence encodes CASTPVGGQPQHF. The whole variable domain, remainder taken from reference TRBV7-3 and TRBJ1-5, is GAGVSQTPSNKVTEKGKYVELRCDPISGHTALYWYRQSLGQGPEFLIYFQGTGAADDSGLPNDRFFAVRPEGSVSTLKIQRTERGDSAVYLCASTPVGGQPQHFGDGTRLSIL.

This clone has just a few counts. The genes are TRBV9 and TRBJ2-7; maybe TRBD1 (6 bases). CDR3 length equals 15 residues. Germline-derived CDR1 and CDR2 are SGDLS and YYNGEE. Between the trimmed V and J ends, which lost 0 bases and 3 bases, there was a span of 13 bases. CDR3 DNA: TGTGCCAGCAGCGTAGACCCCACAGGGAGCTACGAGCAGTACTTC. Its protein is CASSVDPTGSYEQYF.

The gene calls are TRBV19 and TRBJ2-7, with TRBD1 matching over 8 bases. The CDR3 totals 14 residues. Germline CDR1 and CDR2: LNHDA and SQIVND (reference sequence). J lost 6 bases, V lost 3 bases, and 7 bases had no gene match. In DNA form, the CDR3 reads TGTGCCAGTAGTATCGGACAGGGAAGGAGCGAGCAGTACTTC. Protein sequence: CASSIGQGRSEQYF.

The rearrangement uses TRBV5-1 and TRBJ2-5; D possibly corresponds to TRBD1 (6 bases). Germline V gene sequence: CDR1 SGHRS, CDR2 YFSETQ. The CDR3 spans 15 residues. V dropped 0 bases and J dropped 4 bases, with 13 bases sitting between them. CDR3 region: CASSLAAGVGETQYF. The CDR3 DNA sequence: TGCGCCAGCAGCTTGGCCGCAGGGGTGGGAGAGACCCAGTACTTC.